The clone carrying this TCR beta chain was found many times. These data originate in a study of tumor-infiltrating lymphocytes in oesophageal squamous cell carcinoma. TCRdb re-called the PCR reads with MiXCR, one entry per CDR3 protein. The data contain 15,000 to 20,000 distinct CDR3 sequences, approximately 46% of them singletons. The CDR3 extends over 14 amino acids. The germline CDR1 and CDR2 sequences are SGHAT and FQNNGV. The germline V and J ends were trimmed by 3 bases and 5 bases, with 13 bases remaining between them. This clonotype was obtained from a female donor with esophageal squamous cell carcinoma. The sample comprised normal esophageal tissue next to the tumor. The chain is built from TRBV11-2 and TRBJ2-5, with D possibly being TRBD2 (5 bases). The CDR3 sequence: CASSFGVAEETQYF. CDR3 bases: TGTGCCAGCAGCTTCGGGGTCGCGGAGGAGACCCAGTACTTC.